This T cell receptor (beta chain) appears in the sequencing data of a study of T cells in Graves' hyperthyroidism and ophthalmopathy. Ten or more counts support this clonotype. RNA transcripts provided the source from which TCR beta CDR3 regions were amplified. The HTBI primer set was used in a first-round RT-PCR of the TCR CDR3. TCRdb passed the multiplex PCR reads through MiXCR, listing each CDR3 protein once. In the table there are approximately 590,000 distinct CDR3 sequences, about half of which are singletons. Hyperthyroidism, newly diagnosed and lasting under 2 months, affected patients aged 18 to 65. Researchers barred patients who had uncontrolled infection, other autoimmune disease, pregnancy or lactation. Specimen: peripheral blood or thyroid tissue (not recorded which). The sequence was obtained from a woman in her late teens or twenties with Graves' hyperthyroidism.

CDR3 coding DNA: TGTGCCAGCAGTGAATGGGGGGTTTTGAATGAAAAACTGTTTTTT. The encoded protein is CASSEWGVLNEKLFF. V usage is TRBV25-1 and J usage is TRBJ1-4, with D possibly being TRBD1 (5 bases). Looked up from germline, CDR1 is MGHDK and CDR2 is SYGVNS. Trimming stripped 1 base from V and 5 bases from J, with 11 bases between. This CDR3 contains 15 residues.